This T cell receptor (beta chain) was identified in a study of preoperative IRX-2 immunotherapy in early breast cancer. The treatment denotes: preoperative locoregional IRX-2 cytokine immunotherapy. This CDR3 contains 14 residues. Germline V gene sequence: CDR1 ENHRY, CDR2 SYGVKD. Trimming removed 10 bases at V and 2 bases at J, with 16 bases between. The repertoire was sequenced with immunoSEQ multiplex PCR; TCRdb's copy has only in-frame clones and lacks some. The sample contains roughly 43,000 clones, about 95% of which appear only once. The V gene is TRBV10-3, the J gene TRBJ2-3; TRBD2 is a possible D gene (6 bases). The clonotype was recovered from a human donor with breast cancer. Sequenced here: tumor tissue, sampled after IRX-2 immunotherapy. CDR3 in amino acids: CASLSGRNTDTQYF. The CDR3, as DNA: TGTGCCAGCCTTAGCGGACGCAACACAGATACGCAGTATTTT.